This TCR beta chain comes out of a study of cytomegalovirus exposure and HLA in healthy donors. Whole-study findings and limits: It was confirmed in vitro that three of the CMV-associated chains were specific for CMV antigens.

The PCR was carried out with 60 Vbeta primers and 13 Jbeta primers. The assay was immunoSEQ multiplex PCR, and TCRdb's table has in-frame clones only and misses some. Of 130,000 to 150,000 clones in the sample, about four fifths were seen once. Per germline, CDR1 SGDLS and CDR2 YYNGEE. CDR3 size: 15 residues. The V end lost 0 bases, the J end lost 6 bases, and 15 bases lay between the germline ends. This clone has more than one count but fewer than ten. Its antigen is not identified. The sample consisted of PBMCs. The rearrangement joins TRBV9 to TRBJ2-5; the D gene is possibly TRBD1 (6 bases). The clonotype originates from a man aged 35-49 years in good health and CMV-seronegative. CDR3 bases: TGTGCCAGCAGCGTAGAGTGGGGGCCCCTGCAGACCCAGTACTTC. Amino acid sequence: CASSVEWGPLQTQYF.